This note documents a single TCR beta chain sequence. Its antigen is not identified. This CDR3 spans 14 amino acids. Germline V gene sequence: CDR1 KGHSH, CDR2 LQKENI. Trimming stripped 3 bases from V and 2 bases from J, with 10 bases between. The method was immunoSEQ multiplex PCR; TCRdb's version includes in-frame clones alone and lacks a portion of them. The sample yields 2 million to 2.5 million clones, over 85% seen once. This entry is derived from a study of shared clonotypes between healthy human individuals. Points from the study as a whole: Estimated clonotype richness was generally higher in naive than memory subsets. The study found lower generation probabilities in non-shared clonotypes than in those shared by all four donors.

The sequenced sample was naive CD4+ T cells sorted from blood. Described subset: CD45RA+ positively selected. This TCR derives from a man aged 18-30 years in good health. The V call is TRBV18, the J call TRBJ2-5; no clear D. In DNA form, the CDR3 reads TGTGCCAGCTCACCGTCCCCAGCACAAGAGACCCAGTACTTC. Protein product: CASSPSPAQETQYF.